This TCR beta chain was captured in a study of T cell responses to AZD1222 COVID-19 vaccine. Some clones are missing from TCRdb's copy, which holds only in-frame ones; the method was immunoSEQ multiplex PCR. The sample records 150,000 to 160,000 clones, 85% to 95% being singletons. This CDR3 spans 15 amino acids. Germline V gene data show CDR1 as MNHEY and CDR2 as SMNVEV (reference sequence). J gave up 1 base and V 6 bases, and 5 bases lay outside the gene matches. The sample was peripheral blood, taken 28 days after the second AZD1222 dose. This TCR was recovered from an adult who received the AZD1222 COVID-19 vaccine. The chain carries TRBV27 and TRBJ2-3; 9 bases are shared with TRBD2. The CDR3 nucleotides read TGTGCCAGCAGCCCCCGGACTAGCGGCACAGATACGCAGTATTTT. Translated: CASSPRTSGTDTQYF.